The rows below give T cell receptor beta chains drawn from one sample of a study of cytomegalovirus exposure and HLA in healthy donors. Sequenced by immunoSEQ multiplex PCR; TCRdb stores in-frame clones only, minus some. This table holds some 150,000 clones, 70% to 80% found once. Material for sequencing was PBMCs. The receptors were gathered from a woman aged 35 to 49 in good health and CMV-seronegative. The CDR3 runs from the conserved cysteine through the conserved F or W. D genes are given only for firm matches. Part of the rows lack a size; the others show once, few, many or a class for expanded clones.

TRBV6-6	NA	NA	TRBJ2-7	CATAGSYEQYF	TGTGCCACCGCAGGGTCCTACGAGCAGTACTTC
TRBV5-1	NA	NA	TRBJ1-2	CASSLGIHTVANYGYTF	TGCGCCAGCAGCTTGGGTATCCACACAGTAGCTAACTATGGCTACACCTTC
TRBV7-9	NA	NA	TRBJ1-2	CASSRVGGEGYTF	TGTGCCAGCAGCCGCGTTGGAGGGGAGGGCTACACCTTC
TRBV7-9	few	TRBD2	TRBJ2-3	CASRFLAGLADTQYF	TGTGCCAGCAGGTTTCTAGCGGGCCTCGCAGATACGCAGTATTTT
TRBV7-9	NA	TRBD2	TRBJ2-3	CASSSGLAIPSTDTQYF	TGTGCCAGCAGCTCGGGACTAGCGATTCCTAGCACAGATACGCAGTATTTT
TRBV5-1	NA	NA	TRBJ2-3	CASSLDPTSTDTQYF	TGCGCCAGCAGCTTGGACCCTACGAGCACAGATACGCAGTATTTT
TRBV4-2	NA	TRBD1	TRBJ1-1	CASSLRTGGMNTEAFF	TGTGCCAGCAGCCTGCGGACAGGGGGCATGAACACTGAAGCTTTCTTT
TRBV29-1	NA	TRBD1	TRBJ2-7	CSVWDRGLLTTNYEQYF	TGCAGCGTCTGGGACAGGGGGCTACTTACGACGAACTACGAGCAGTACTTC
TRBV6-5	NA	TRBD1	TRBJ1-1	CASSYRTWDRNTEAFF	TGTGCCAGCAGTTACCGGACCTGGGACAGAAACACTGAAGCTTTCTTT
TRBV5-6	NA	TRBD1	TRBJ1-3	CASSGDRRGNTIYF	TGTGCCAGCAGCGGGGACAGGCGAGGAAACACCATATATTTT
TRBV11-3	NA	TRBD1	TRBJ2-5	CASSIQGGEETQYF	TGTGCCAGCAGCATACAGGGGGGTGAGGAGACCCAGTACTTC
TRBV6-5	NA	TRBD1	TRBJ1-2	CASRGTANYGYTF	TGTGCCTCACGCGGGACAGCTAACTATGGCTACACCTTC
TRBV28	NA	NA	TRBJ2-7	CASRAPGTLGEQYF	TGTGCCAGCAGGGCGCCAGGGACACTGGGAGAGCAGTACTTC
TRBV28	few	NA	TRBJ2-1	CASSLSGTEQFF	TGTGCCAGCAGCCTTTCTGGGACAGAGCAGTTCTTC
TRBV10-3	once	NA	TRBJ1-5	CAISAAGQPQHF	TGTGCCATCAGCGCCGCCGGGCAGCCCCAGCATTTT
TRBV5-1	NA	NA	TRBJ2-3	CASSPGDTDTQYF	TGCGCCAGCAGCCCAGGCGACACAGATACGCAGTATTTT
TRBV27	NA	NA	TRBJ2-5	CASSFQALETQYF	TGTGCCAGCAGTTTCCAGGCGTTGGAGACCCAGTACTTC
TRBV5-5	NA	TRBD1	TRBJ1-1	CASSLAFDRGTEAFF	TGTGCCAGCAGCTTGGCCTTTGACAGGGGGACTGAAGCTTTCTTT
TRBV30	NA	NA	TRBJ2-1	CAWTGFSSYNEQFF	TGTGCCTGGACCGGGTTTAGCTCCTACAATGAGCAGTTCTTC
TRBV19	NA	TRBD1	TRBJ1-1	CASSSDRGAEAFF	TGTGCCAGTAGTTCTGACAGGGGCGCTGAAGCTTTCTTT
TRBV28	NA	NA	TRBJ1-6	CASSLLLSYNSPLHF	TGTGCCAGCAGTCTTCTCCTGTCCTATAATTCACCCCTCCACTTT
TRBV7-9	NA	TRBD1	TRBJ2-7	CASSGGQGNEQYF	TGTGCCAGCAGCGGAGGACAGGGGAACGAGCAGTACTTC
TRBV6-1	NA	NA	TRBJ2-7	CASSDLYEQYF	TGTGCCAGCAGTGATTTATACGAGCAGTACTTC
TRBV6-5	NA	NA	TRBJ2-7	CASSYAQLYEQYF	TGTGCCAGCAGTTACGCACAGCTCTACGAGCAGTACTTC
TRBV28	few	NA	TRBJ1-2	CASSALPGGYTF	TGTGCCAGCAGCGCTCTCCCCGGGGGCTACACCTTC
TRBV7-9	NA	TRBD1	TRBJ1-1	CASSPRVRGAIEAFF	TGTGCCAGCAGCCCCCGAGTCAGGGGGGCGATTGAAGCTTTCTTT
TRBV29-1	NA	NA	TRBJ2-2	CSVARLTNTGELFF	TGCAGCGTTGCCAGACTCACCAACACCGGGGAGCTGTTTTTT
TRBV6-4	NA	NA	TRBJ2-5	CASSDGSGRPRETQYF	TGTGCCAGCAGTGACGGTAGCGGAAGGCCCCGAGAGACCCAGTACTTC
TRBV5-6	NA	TRBD1	TRBJ1-5	CASSSGQAIFSNQPQHF	TGTGCCAGCAGCTCTGGACAGGCCATTTTCAGCAATCAGCCCCAGCATTTT
TRBV1	few	NA	TRBJ2-7	CTSSHRDRGHEQYF	TGCACCAGCAGCCACCGGGACAGGGGTCACGAGCAGTACTTC
TRBV7-9	NA	NA	TRBJ2-5	CASTGGGAKETQYF	TGTGCCAGCACAGGAGGCGGAGCCAAGGAGACCCAGTACTTC
TRBV7-2	NA	NA	TRBJ1-1	CASSIQGSYTEAFF	TGTGCCAGCAGCATCCAGGGTAGTTACACTGAAGCTTTCTTT
TRBV6-6	once	NA	TRBJ1-2	CASSLRQSERYGYTF	TGTGCCAGCAGTCTACGACAGTCAGAGCGCTATGGCTACACCTTC
TRBV15	NA	TRBD1	TRBJ1-1	CATSRASGTGGTEAFF	TGTGCCACCAGCAGAGCCTCCGGGACAGGGGGTACTGAAGCTTTCTTT
TRBV19	NA	NA	TRBJ1-3	CASMALYWDNSGNTIYF	TGTGCCAGTATGGCCTTATACTGGGACAACTCTGGAAACACCATATATTTT
TRBV19	NA	NA	TRBJ2-2	CASNVPTEGTGELFF	TGTGCCAGTAACGTCCCGACAGAAGGAACCGGGGAGCTGTTTTTT
TRBV5-8	NA	NA	TRBJ2-7	CASTEPRNSYEQYF	TGTGCCAGCACCGAGCCCCGTAACTCCTACGAGCAGTACTTC
TRBV29-1	NA	TRBD2	TRBJ2-7	CSVLAGRYEQYF	TGCAGCGTTCTAGCGGGGCGCTACGAGCAGTACTTC
TRBV9	NA	NA	TRBJ1-1	CASSVGDSRRATEAFF	TGTGCCAGCAGCGTAGGGGACTCACGGAGGGCCACTGAAGCTTTCTTT
TRBV28	NA	NA	TRBJ2-1	CASGGSYNEQFF	TGTGCCAGCGGGGGCAGCTACAATGAGCAGTTCTTC
TRBV5-1	NA	NA	TRBJ2-6	CASKDPGPGANVLTF	TGCGCCAGCAAAGACCCAGGGCCTGGGGCCAACGTCCTGACTTTC
TRBV6-5	NA	TRBD2	TRBJ2-5	CASSWTSGGQETQYF	TGTGCCAGCAGCTGGACTAGCGGGGGTCAAGAGACCCAGTACTTC
TRBV7-6	NA	NA	TRBJ2-1	CASSPMSGPYNEQFF	TGTGCCAGCAGCCCCATGAGCGGGCCCTACAATGAGCAGTTCTTC